This T cell receptor beta chain was recovered during a study of a mutant IDH1 vaccine in newly diagnosed glioma. General observations from the study: Immune responses induced by vaccination arose in approximately 92% of the patients. Changes in the top peripheral T cell clonotypes seemingly had no bearing on pseudoprogression.

As to time point: baseline, week 1 (first vaccination visit). Stated treatment: pre-vaccination baseline after standard-of-care therapy. The CDR3 is 11 residues long. Germline values: CDR1 MNHEY, CDR2 SMNVEV (reference sequence). A note on this clone: The target antigen is unknown. At one boundary the junction diverges from the germline segment, which might be a read error.

Sequencing used immunoSEQ multiplex PCR; TCRdb keeps in-frame clones, though not all of them. The sample carries about 66,000 clones, approximately 86% recorded once. This chain connects TRBV27 to TRBJ2-7; D remains unclear. The sequencing used PBMCs, collected from a glioma patient treated with radiotherapy, temozolomide or both. This receptor was taken from a young man with glioma. CDR3 loop: CASSSYYELYF. In DNA form, the CDR3 reads TGTGCCAGCAGTAGCTACTATGAGCTGTACTTC.